This T cell receptor (beta chain) was retrieved from a study of T cells in Graves' hyperthyroidism and ophthalmopathy (dated 2019 in TCRdb). About the full investigation: Peripheral blood samples were taken at initial diagnosis, before any treatment was given. To identify TCR V-J signatures that set the groups apart, the researchers used a discovery cohort of approximately 98 patients, made up of 43 with Graves' ophthalmopathy and about 60 with stable Graves' hyperthyroidism. Prospective prediction of ophthalmopathy was tested in an independent validation cohort consisting of under 20 hyperthyroidism patients and around 16 patients who later progressed to ophthalmopathy. The roughly 100 discovery patients were divided at random into training and test sets in a 7:3 ratio. The study also compared thyroid tissue and blood T-cell repertoires from a handful of Graves' hyperthyroidism patients. After sampling, hyperthyroidism patients received methimazole starting at 30 mg daily, and ophthalmopathy patients received high-dose intravenous methylprednisolone. TCR Vbeta CDR3 sequencing of fewer than 150 peripheral blood samples (approximately 44 ophthalmopathy, about 75 hyperthyroidism and roughly 17 progressor patients) is reported in the paper. The paper as a whole reports these results and caveats: In validation, the model predicted progression to ophthalmopathy a median of about 6.8 months before onset, with approximately 70% sensitivity and 72.22% specificity. Most expanded thyroid clonotypes (frequency above 0.001) were also detected in blood, suggesting blood repertoires may reflect thyroid immune responses. A 13 V-J signature model separated ophthalmopathy from stable hyperthyroidism, with roughly 88% sensitivity and about 81% specificity in cross-validation and 80%/75% in testing. No statistical method was used to set the sample size in advance, and investigators knew the group allocation.

There are 14 amino acids in the CDR3, from cysteine to phenylalanine inclusive. Of all the DNA, just the CDR3 is kept, 42 bases in frame from base 1. As encoded in the germline V gene (reference sequence), CDR1 is DFQATT while CDR2 is SNEGSKA. V loses 0 bases, J loses 9 bases, and the germline ends lie 15 bases apart. A patient counted as having stable Graves' hyperthyroidism if no progression to ophthalmopathy occurred over 18 months of follow-up. Hyperthyroidism patients were newly diagnosed, had a disease duration of under 2 months, and were aged 18 to 65 years. Any patient with an uncontrolled infection, another autoimmune disease, pregnancy or lactation was excluded. Diagnoses relied on clinical symptoms, serum thyroxine and TRAb, thyroid ultrasound and orbital computed tomography. Ficoll-Paque density gradient centrifugation was used to isolate PBMCs from around 10 ml of fresh peripheral blood. Total RNA was extracted using Trizol reagent, and RNA quality was assessed on an Agilent 2100 Bioanalyzer.

The TCR beta CDR3 regions were amplified from RNA transcripts. The TCR CDR3 was subjected to a first round of RT-PCR using the HTBI primer set and the Qiagen OneStep RT-PCR kit. Libraries were constructed in a second round of multiplex PCR, after which size selection and purification were carried out. Libraries were sequenced paired-end with 100 bp reads on an Illumina HiSeq2000. Processing in the source paper ran as follows. SOAPnuke was used to process the raw data, with reads discarded if the reads contained adapters or uncalled bases, had a mean Phred below 15, or lacked an exact constant-primer or identifier match. High-quality paired reads were merged using COPE v1.2.5, and each unique nucleotide sequence was defined as a clonotype. MiTCR v1.1 was used to align clonotypes to the IMGT TRBV, TRBD and TRBJ reference segments. Only V-J combinations with frequency above 0.0001, covering 99% to 99.2% of repertoires, were analysed. A TCS score was defined as the ratio of F50 (clonal expansion) to E x V (chaos), with BLOSUM62-based TCRdist applied between CDR3 peptides within each V-J. Welch's t-statistics and random forest reduced roughly 530 V-J features to fewer than 15, which were used in a naive Bayes classifier (R e1071). TCRdb reprocessed the public reads (quality trimming at Q25 with fastp, clone calling with MiXCR) and kept in-frame beta chains. Each entry is one CDR3 protein sequence, shown with its most common DNA and genes. These V and J calls rely on TCRdb rather than the paper's analysis. The sample contains approximately 520,000 distinct CDR3 sequences, around 20% of them found a single time. The ten top clones hold 26% of the sample.

This clonotype appeared a few times. It has no known antigen specificity. No clone much larger than this one lies a single base away; base qualities are absent. Sequencing was performed on blood. The clonotype comes from a man younger than 30 with Graves' hyperthyroidism. Recombination joined TRBV20-1 with TRBJ1-5, with the D gene too uncertain to name. This receptor has the CDR3 CSARDPTDLGPQHF. The DNA reads TGCAGTGCTAGAGATCCCACTGACCTCGGGCCCCAGCATTTT.